A selection of T cell receptor beta chains follows, all from one sample in a study of cytomegalovirus exposure and HLA in healthy donors. TCRdb's copy holds only in-frame clones and misses some; the assay was immunoSEQ multiplex PCR. The profile shows over 150,000 clones, around 75% of them singletons. Sequences were obtained from PBMCs. Every receptor here comes from a man aged 25 to 45 in good health and CMV-seropositive. The CDR3 runs from the conserved cysteine through the conserved F or W. D genes are given only for firm matches. The size field is filled for only some rows; it gives once, few, many or a size class.

TRBV28,TRBJ2-3,-,TRBD1,14,TGTGCCTACAGCCGACAGGGGGATGAAGATACGCAGTATTTT,CAYSRQGDEDTQYF
TRBV5-6,TRBJ1-5,once,-,17,TGTGCCAGCAGCTGGGGGGGGGCCGCTAATAGCAATCAGCCCCAGCATTTT,CASSWGGAANSNQPQHF
TRBV4-2,TRBJ2-1,-,TRBD2,18,TGTGCCAGCAGCCAAGATATTCGCGGACTAGCGGGAAGGGATGAGCAGTTCTTC,CASSQDIRGLAGRDEQFF
TRBV4-2,TRBJ2-1,-,TRBD2,16,TGTGCCAGCAGCCAAGAGGGGGGGACTAACTACAATGAGCAGTTCTTC,CASSQEGGTNYNEQFF
TRBV7-2,TRBJ1-1,-,TRBD1,15,TGTGCCAGCAGCTCGGACCTCTTCGACAGGGCCGAAGCTTTCTTT,CASSSDLFDRAEAFF
TRBV5-6,TRBJ2-1,-,-,14,TGTGCCAGCAGCTCCCAGGGGTCCTACAATGAGCAGTTCTTC,CASSSQGSYNEQFF
TRBV6-5,TRBJ2-1,-,TRBD2,15,TGTGCCAGCAGGAGTGCGGGGGTGGGGTACAATGAGCAGTTCTTC,CASRSAGVGYNEQFF
TRBV5-1,TRBJ2-1,once,TRBD1,16,TGCGCCAGCACCTCATCCGGGACAGGGAGGCTGAATGAGCAGTTCTTC,CASTSSGTGRLNEQFF
TRBV29-1,TRBJ1-3,-,TRBD1,16,TGCGGGGGAGGGGACAGGGGGCTTTTAGCTGGAAACACCATATATTTT,CGGGDRGLLAGNTIYF
TRBV30,TRBJ2-7,few,TRBD1,12,TGTGCCTGGACTATTAACAGGGGCGAGCAGTACTTC,CAWTINRGEQYF
TRBV6-6,TRBJ2-7,few,-,16,TGTGCCAGCAGTTCCTACCCGGGACATCGGGCCTACGAGCAGTACTTC,CASSSYPGHRAYEQYF
TRBV7-2,TRBJ2-7,-,TRBD1,16,TGTGCCAGCAGCTTAGTAGTTGGACAGGCCCCCTACGAGCAGTACTTC,CASSLVVGQAPYEQYF
TRBV9,TRBJ1-2,-,TRBD1,17,TGTGCCAGCAGCGTAGCCACGGACAGGCCTGCTAACTATGGCTACACCTTC,CASSVATDRPANYGYTF
TRBV5-1,TRBJ1-2,-,-,16,TGCGCCAGCAGCTTGGGACAGGCCAGGAAATCGGATGGCTACACCTTC,CASSLGQARKSDGYTF
TRBV6-5,TRBJ1-3,-,-,13,TGTGCCAGCAGTTACGGCAGTCTAGACACCATATATTTT,CASSYGSLDTIYF
TRBV7-3,TRBJ2-5,-,TRBD1,16,TGTGCCAGCAGCTTAAGTATTGGACAGGGAGTCGAGACCCAGTACTTC,CASSLSIGQGVETQYF
TRBV15,TRBJ1-2,-,-,15,TGTGCCACCAGCCCCCCTAACCTGGCAGGGTATGGCTACACCTTC,CATSPPNLAGYGYTF
TRBV28,TRBJ2-1,-,TRBD2,19,TGTGCCAGCAGTCTCACCGGGACTAGCGGAAGAGGGACCTACAATGAGCAGTTCTTC,CASSLTGTSGRGTYNEQFF
TRBV4-2,TRBJ2-1,-,TRBD2,12,TGTGCCAGCAGCCAGGGGGGGAATGAGCAGTTCTTC,CASSQGGNEQFF